The 24 T cell receptor beta chains in this list originate from one sample, sequenced in a study of cytomegalovirus exposure and HLA in healthy donors. Data came from immunoSEQ multiplex PCR; TCRdb stores just in-frame clones and leaves some out. The profile shows some 150,000 clones, 75% to 90% of them singletons. Sequenced input: PBMCs. The receptors were sampled from a man younger than 35 in good health and CMV-seropositive.

J is TRBJ1-1 and V is TRBV30; no firm D call. Germline CDR1 and CDR2: GTSNPN and SVGIG (reference sequence). V shed 3 bases and J shed 1 base, with 9 bases lying between them. This CDR3 spans 13 amino acids. CDR3 residues: CAWSHTANTEAFF. For the CDR3, the DNA is TGTGCCTGGAGCCACACAGCGAACACTGAAGCTTTCTTT.

V is TRBV29-1 and J is TRBJ2-5; TRBD2 is a possible D gene (6 bases). V was pared by 7 bases and J by 4 bases, with 16 bases between. CDR1 is SQVTM and CDR2 is ANQGSEA in the germline V gene. The CDR3 sequence is 13 residues long. The CDR3 bases are TGCAGCGCCATGAACGGGGGAGGAGAGACCCAGTACTTC. This codes for CSAMNGGGETQYF.

This chain links TRBV23-1 with TRBJ1-1; tentatively, D is TRBD1 (6 bases). TRBV23-1 is designated an ORF whose function remains uncertain. Deletions cut 0 bases from V and 0 bases from J, with 23 bases between. This CDR3 is built from 20 residues. CDR3 in DNA: TGCGCCAGCAGTCAATCGAGTTCGGGGGCGCGGGAGGTCGTGAACACTGAAGCTTTCTTT. As protein: CASSQSSSGAREVVNTEAFF.

J is TRBJ2-2 and V is TRBV9; 10 positions match TRBD2. J was trimmed by 5 bases and V by 8 bases; bases with no gene match: 15. This CDR3 has 17 residues. Per the germline V gene, CDR1 is SGDLS and CDR2 is YYNGEE. DNA for the CDR3: TGTGCCAGATTCAGAACTAGCGGGAAAAGAATTACCGGGGAGCTGTTTTTT. It is translated as CARFRTSGKRITGELFF.

The CDR3 here is CASSERTGGYTF. The CDR3 nucleotides read TGTGCCAGCAGCGAGAGGACAGGTGGCTACACCTTC. This sequence joins TRBV11-2 and TRBJ1-2; TRBD1 matches at 7 bases. The CDR3 runs 12 residues. Trimming cost V 5 bases and J 7 bases; bases outside gene matches: 4. Germline V gene lookup returns CDR1 SGHAT and CDR2 FQNNGV.

The V call is TRBV30, the J call TRBJ1-2, with 7 bases matching TRBD1. Germline V lookup: CDR1 GTSNPN, CDR2 SVGIG (reference sequence). Trimming removed 7 bases from V and 4 bases from J; junction bases left unmatched: 9. This CDR3 contains 13 residues. The CDR3 bases are TGTGCCTCCACCACCGGGACAGTCTATGGCTACACCTTC. Translating gives CASTTGTVYGYTF.

This clone was recorded a few times. The genes are TRBV7-9 and TRBJ1-3; D may be TRBD1 (5 bases). This CDR3 has 15 residues. The V gene's germline CDR1 is SEHNR and CDR2 FQNEAQ (reference sequence). The V end was cut by 5 bases, the J end by 0 bases, with 11 bases between. The CDR3 DNA follows: TGTGCCAGCAGCGCCCAGGGTTTCTCTGGAAACACCATATATTTT. It translates to CASSAQGFSGNTIYF.

V usage is TRBV15 and J usage is TRBJ2-7, with 8 bases lining up with TRBD1. The V and J ends lost 3 bases and 7 bases, in that order; junction bases with no gene match: 11. Germline loops: CDR1 LNHNV, CDR2 YYDKDF (reference sequence). The CDR3 runs to 15 residues. CDR3 in DNA: TGTGCCACCAGCAGCATCCGGACAGGGCGGGTGGAGCAGTACTTC. This codes for CATSSIRTGRVEQYF.

CDR3 in amino acids: CASSQGHGYTF. CDR3 nucleotide sequence: TGTGCCAGCAGCCAGGGGCATGGCTACACCTTC. V gene TRBV6-5 combines with J gene TRBJ1-2; TRBD1 might be the D (6 bases). The CDR3 length is 11 residues. Trimming shortened V by 6 bases and J by 6 bases, and 8 bases separated the two germline ends. CDR1 and CDR2 from the germline V gene are MNHEY and SVGAGI.

V usage is TRBV27 and J usage is TRBJ2-7, with a tentative D call TRBD1 (6 bases). CDR1 is MNHEY, CDR2 SMNVEV, per germline (reference sequence). The CDR3 totals 15 residues. The V and J ends lost 3 bases and 2 bases respectively, with 14 bases between them. CDR3 sequence: CASSLHRGHTYEQYF. In DNA, the CDR3 is TGTGCCAGCAGTTTGCACCGGGGACATACCTACGAGCAGTACTTC.

The V call is TRBV7-3, the J call TRBJ2-2; TRBD2 matches at 7 bases. J was trimmed by 10 bases and V by 5 bases; bases with no gene match: 13. This CDR3 has 15 amino acids. Looked up from germline, CDR1 is SGHTA and CDR2 is FQGTGA. This CDR3 reads CASSRELARREELFF. CDR3 bases: TGTGCCAGCAGCCGCGAACTAGCGAGGCGGGAGGAGCTGTTTTTT.

The rearrangement joins TRBV30 to TRBJ1-5; D unresolved. The CDR3 covers 13 residues. Germline V lookup: CDR1 GTSNPN, CDR2 SVGIG (reference sequence). The V end lost 5 bases, the J end lost 6 bases, and 14 bases lay between the germline ends. The DNA of the CDR3 is TGTGCCTGGGATAGAGGAATGGGTCAGCCCCAGCATTTT. Amino acids: CAWDRGMGQPQHF.

The chain combines TRBV7-9 with TRBJ2-7, with TRBD1 matching over 7 bases. CDR1 SEHNR and CDR2 FQNEAQ come from the germline V gene (reference sequence). The CDR3 covers 13 residues. J lost 4 bases, V lost 5 bases, and 5 bases had no gene match. CDR3 nucleotides: TGTGCCAGCAGCCTCGGGACAGAATACGAGCAGTACTTC. As protein: CASSLGTEYEQYF.

The chain carries TRBV5-4 and TRBJ2-1, with 11 nucleotides matching TRBD2. Germline-derived CDR1 and CDR2 are SGHNT and YYREEE (reference sequence). V lost 4 bases to trimming and J lost 5 bases; unmatched junction nucleotides: 8. The CDR3 has 16 residues. CDR3 bases: TGTGCCAGCAGCCTCCGGGTAGCGGGAGGGAACAATGAGCAGTTCTTC. Protein product: CASSLRVAGGNNEQFF.

Note on this clone: Other DNA variants within this sample encode the same CDR3. This CDR3 reads CASSQDAGTYEQYF. The CDR3 DNA reads TGCGCCAGCAGCCAAGACGCGGGCACCTACGAGCAGTACTTC. The chain is built from TRBV4-3 and TRBJ2-7, with TRBD2 as a possible D gene (5 bases). The CDR3 is made up of 14 amino acids. The V end lost 0 bases, the J end lost 2 bases, and 8 bases lay between the germline ends. Germline loops: CDR1 LGHNA, CDR2 YSLEER.

This chain uses TRBV6-6 with TRBJ1-2; possibly TRBD1 for D (5 bases). V dropped 6 bases and J dropped 8 bases, with 10 bases sitting between them. Germline V gene lookup returns CDR1 MNHNY and CDR2 SVGAGI (reference sequence). This CDR3 region has 11 residues. This CDR3 reads CASRRDSGYTF. CDR3 nucleotide sequence: TGTGCCAGCAGGCGGGACTCCGGCTACACCTTC.

The genes are TRBV4-2 and TRBJ1-5; the D is unclear. V lost 4 bases and J 2 bases, leaving 18 bases between the germline ends. Germline V lookup: CDR1 LGHNA, CDR2 YNFKEQ. The length of the CDR3 is 17 residues. The CDR3 region is CASSRSDLGGGNQPQHF. CDR3 DNA: TGTGCCAGCAGCCGATCGGACCTGGGAGGCGGCAATCAGCCCCAGCATTTT.

The chain has TRBV7-9 and TRBJ2-2, with D perhaps matching TRBD2 (6 bases). V was cut by 2 bases and J by 3 bases, with 10 bases left in between. The V gene's germline CDR1 is SEHNR and CDR2 FQNEAQ (reference sequence). The CDR3 is made up of 15 amino acids. The CDR3 nucleotides read TGTGCCAGCAGCTTACACGGGAGTGACACCGGGGAGCTGTTTTTT. Translating gives CASSLHGSDTGELFF.

This rearrangement joins TRBV4-1 to TRBJ2-7, with D possibly matching TRBD2 (6 bases). The germline V and J ends were trimmed by 4 bases and 4 bases, with 17 bases remaining between them. The CDR3 consists of 15 residues. Germline CDR1 and CDR2: MGHRA and YSYEKL. CDR3 bases: TGCGCCAGCAGCCGAAATAGCGGACTGCTTTACGAGCAGTACTTC. This translates into CASSRNSGLLYEQYF.

This chain joins TRBV13 and TRBJ1-4, with 7 bases fitting TRBD1. V was clipped by 4 bases and J by 6 bases; unmatched bases: 8. Germline assignment: CDR1 PRHDT and CDR2 FYEKMQ (reference sequence). The CDR3 contains 15 residues. CDR3 in amino acids: CASSSWFTGDEKLFF. CDR3 bases: TGTGCCAGCAGCTCGTGGTTTACAGGGGATGAAAAACTGTTTTTT.

V is TRBV19 and J is TRBJ2-3, with D tentatively TRBD2 (6 bases). Deletions cut 1 base from V and 5 bases from J, with 13 bases between. The germline CDR1 and CDR2 sequences are LNHDA and SQIVND (reference sequence). This CDR3 is 15 amino acids long. The CDR3 here is CASSIGSGVGDTQYF. The CDR3 DNA sequence: TGTGCCAGTAGTATAGGGTCGGGGGTCGGAGATACGCAGTATTTT.

The V gene is TRBV19, the J gene TRBJ2-1; tentative D call: TRBD2 (6 bases). The germline V and J ends were trimmed by 8 bases and 8 bases, with 19 bases remaining between them. Germline V gives CDR1 LNHDA, CDR2 SQIVND (reference sequence). This CDR3 is 14 amino acids long. CDR3 sequence (DNA): TGTGCCAGTGCAGAGGGGACCACGGGGGATGAGCAGTTCTTC. This gives the protein CASAEGTTGDEQFF.

The V gene is TRBV11-2, the J gene TRBJ2-1, with D perhaps TRBD1 (6 bases). The V end lost 1 base, the J end lost 7 bases, and 11 bases lay between the germline ends. The CDR3 length is 14 residues. Germline V gives CDR1 SGHAT, CDR2 FQNNGV. As DNA, the CDR3 is TGTGCCAGCAGCTTAGGACAGGCCGGAAATGAGCAGTTCTTC. This gives the protein CASSLGQAGNEQFF.

CDR3 in DNA: TGTGCCAGCAGAAGCACAGGGTCTCGAGAGACCCAGTACTTC. It encodes CASRSTGSRETQYF. This chain joins TRBV6-6 and TRBJ2-5; D perhaps matches TRBD1 (6 bases). The CDR3 extends over 14 amino acids. Germline-derived CDR1 and CDR2 are MNHNY and SVGAGI (reference sequence). The V and J ends lost 6 bases and 4 bases respectively, with 15 bases between them.